Below, 5 T cell receptor beta chains from the same sample are listed, as sequenced in a study of CD8+CD57+ T cells in acquired aplastic anemia (dated by TCRdb to 2016 to 2018). The instrument was an Illumina HiSeq 2000. Genomic DNA was used as template for profiling of TCR beta VDJ combinations and CDR3 sequences. TCRdb trimmed the raw reads at Q25, called clones with MiXCR and kept productive beta chains. A single entry per CDR3 protein holds the most common genes and DNA from its merged rows. This sample holds about half a million distinct CDR3 sequences; around 30% were observed only once. Of the sample, 0.82% is held by the ten largest clones. The patients picked for sequencing were ones in whom flow cytometry had shown an expansion of CD8+CD57+ cells. Source material: sorted CD4+, CD8+, or CD8+CD57+ T cells (not recorded which) from PBMCs. The receptors were gathered from a human donor with aplastic anemia.

V usage is TRBV6-2 or TRBV6-3 and J usage is TRBJ2-7; 10 positions match TRBD2. The CDR3 contains 17 residues. Germline lookup yields CDR1 MNHEY and CDR2 SVGEGT. Trimming at V came to 2 bases and at J to 7 bases, leaving 14 bases not matched to a gene. CDR3: CASSYVAGGRKSREQYF. CDR3 nucleotides: TGTGCCAGCAGTTACGTAGCGGGGGGCCGAAAGAGTCGTGAGCAGTACTTC.

On this clonotype itself: Here the CDR3 omits its conserved ending phenylalanine or tryptophan, so a read error is the likely source. The chain has TRBV12-3 or TRBV12-4 and TRBJ2-7; D remains ambiguous. V was pared by 3 bases and J by 3 bases, with 12 bases between. The CDR3 loop spans 14 amino acids. The CDR3 reads CASSFELTFYEQYL. The CDR3 DNA follows: TGTGCCAGCAGTTTCGAGTTAACTTTCTACGAGCAGTACCTC.

The chain uses TRBV12-3 or TRBV12-4 and TRBJ1-6; 8 positions match TRBD1. The V and J ends lost 2 bases and 7 bases, in that order; junction bases with no gene match: 4. This CDR3 is built from 15 residues. The CDR3 region is CASSLPGGENSPLHF. The CDR3 nucleotides read TGTGCCAGCAGTTTACCAGGGGGCGAAAATTCACCCCTCCACTTT.

The genes are TRBV24-1 and TRBJ2-3; 7 nucleotides match TRBD1. Germline CDR1 is KGHDR and CDR2 is SFDVKD. V shed 5 bases and J 1 base; nucleotides not matched to a gene: 17. This CDR3 has 19 amino acids. The CDR3 reads CATSGNSVGQASGTDTQYF. CDR3 nucleotide sequence: TGTGCCACCAGTGGGAACTCGGTTGGACAGGCCTCTGGCACAGATACGCAGTATTTT.

This chain connects TRBV20-1 to TRBJ1-5; TRBD1 might be the D (6 bases). Deletions cut 7 bases from V and 5 bases from J, with 15 bases between. Germline assignment: CDR1 DFQATT and CDR2 SNEGSKA (reference sequence). CDR3 size: 13 residues. CDR3 loop: CSDYDRTYQPQHF. As DNA, the CDR3 is TGCAGTGATTATGACAGGACCTATCAGCCCCAGCATTTT.